The sequence of this TCR beta chain was determined in a study of OX40 agonist ivuxolimab in advanced cancers. On this clone: Its antigen remains unidentified.

Trimming took off 4 bases at V and 2 bases at J, with 11 bases between the two ends. This CDR3 contains 14 residues. Germline CDR1 and CDR2: MNHNS and SASEGT. TCRdb's table, derived via immunoSEQ multiplex PCR, lists solely in-frame clones and lacks some. The sample consists of 40,000 or so clones, roughly 80% of them appearing once. The study's findings and limits: Expanded peripheral T cells had an undetermined antigen specificity.

Sample: CD4+ or CD8+ T cells sorted from blood, taken in a trial of the OX40 agonist ivuxolimab. The V gene is TRBV6-1, the J gene TRBJ2-5, with D perhaps matching TRBD2 (5 bases). The source is an adult with an advanced solid tumor such as melanoma, head and neck, liver or kidney cancer. The DNA for the CDR3 is TGTGCCAGCAGTGGTGGAGGTGCTCAAGAGACCCAGTACTTC. Its protein product is CASSGGGAQETQYF.